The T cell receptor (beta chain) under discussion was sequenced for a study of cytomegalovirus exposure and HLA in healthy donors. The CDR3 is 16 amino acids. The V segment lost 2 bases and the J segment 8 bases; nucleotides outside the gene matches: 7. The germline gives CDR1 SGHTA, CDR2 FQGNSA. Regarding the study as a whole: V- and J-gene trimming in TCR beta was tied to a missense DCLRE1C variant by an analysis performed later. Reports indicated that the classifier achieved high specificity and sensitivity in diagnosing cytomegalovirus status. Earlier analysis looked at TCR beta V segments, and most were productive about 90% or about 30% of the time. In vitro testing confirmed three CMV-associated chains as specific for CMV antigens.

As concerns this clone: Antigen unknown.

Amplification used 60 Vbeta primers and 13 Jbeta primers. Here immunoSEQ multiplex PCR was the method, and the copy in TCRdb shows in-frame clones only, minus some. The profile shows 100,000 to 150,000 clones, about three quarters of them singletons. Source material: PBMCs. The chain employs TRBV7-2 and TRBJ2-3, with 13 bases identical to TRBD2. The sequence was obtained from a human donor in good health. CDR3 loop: CASSLTSGRAVGTQYF. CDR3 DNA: TGTGCCAGCAGCTTAACTAGCGGGAGGGCGGTGGGTACGCAGTATTTT.